Shown below are 15 T cell receptor beta chains from a single sample sequenced in a study of T cells in Graves' hyperthyroidism and ophthalmopathy. Amplification of TCR beta CDR3 regions was performed using RNA transcripts as template. When the TCR CDR3 underwent first-round RT-PCR, the HTBI primer set was used. TCRdb reprocessed the multiplex PCR reads with MiXCR, giving one entry per CDR3 protein. The sample carries roughly 650,000 distinct CDR3 sequences, 15% to 20% recorded once. Sequencing was done on a sample of blood. The receptors originated from a woman aged 40 to 50 with Graves' ophthalmopathy.

This chain uses TRBV6-1 with TRBJ2-3; 12 bases agree with TRBD2. The CDR3 spans 17 residues. CDR1 is MNHNS, CDR2 SASEGT, per germline. The ends lost 4 bases at V and 2 bases at J; junction bases unmatched: 7. The DNA of the CDR3 is TGTGCCAGCAGTGTCCCGGGACTAGCGGGCGACACAGATACGCAGTATTTT. As protein: CASSVPGLAGDTDTQYF.

The chain uses TRBV18 and TRBJ1-1; tentative D call: TRBD1 (6 bases). CDR3 size: 15 residues. Trimming removed 3 bases at V and 4 bases at J, with 15 bases between. Germline V gene sequence: CDR1 KGHSH, CDR2 LQKENI. The CDR3: CASSPSAGEATEAFF. The CDR3 bases are TGTGCCAGCTCACCCTCGGCAGGGGAGGCCACTGAAGCTTTCTTT.

This clonotype came up many times. The chain uses TRBV28 and TRBJ1-2; D is uncertain. Trimming left V 4 bases short and J 7 bases short, with 10 bases between. Germline V gene sequence: CDR1 MDHEN, CDR2 SYDVKM. The CDR3 length is 12 residues. The CDR3 DNA sequence: TGTGCCAGCAGTTCCCAAGATTTTGGCTACACCTTC. Its translation is CASSSQDFGYTF.

This clonotype was seen at least ten times. The genes are TRBV30 and TRBJ1-1; D is ambiguous. V was trimmed by 2 bases and J by 8 bases, leaving 9 bases between them. The CDR3 runs 11 residues. The germline V gene encodes CDR1 GTSNPN and CDR2 SVGIG (reference sequence). The CDR3 spells CAWSRQFEAFF. The CDR3 bases are TGTGCCTGGAGTCGGCAGTTCGAAGCTTTCTTT.

This clonotype was observed a few times. The J gene is TRBJ2-1, the V gene TRBV6-2 or TRBV6-3, with D possibly matching TRBD2 (7 bases). The CDR3 length is 14 residues. Germline V gene data show CDR1 as MNHEY and CDR2 as SVGEGT. V was trimmed by 6 bases and J by 5 bases, leaving 14 bases between them. The CDR3 protein is CASRAGALDNEQFF. The CDR3 DNA sequence: TGTGCCAGCAGGGCGGGGGCCTTGGACAATGAGCAGTTCTTC.

This clonotype was recorded at least ten times. The chain combines TRBV12-3 or TRBV12-4 with TRBJ2-2; 8 bases fit TRBD1. V was pared by 6 bases and J by 0 bases, with 3 bases of the junction left unmatched. The CDR3 consists of 15 residues. The CDR3 DNA is TGTGCCAGCAGACAGGGGGTCGCGAACACCGGGGAGCTGTTTTTT. Its protein product is CASRQGVANTGELFF.

In its sample, this clonotype was seen many times. The V gene is TRBV2, the J gene TRBJ2-3; 8 nucleotides line up with TRBD2. The CDR3 contains 16 residues. The V gene's germline CDR1 is SNHLY and CDR2 FYNNEI. Germline trimming cut 3 bases from V and 4 bases from J; bases unmatched to any gene: 9. Written as DNA, the CDR3 is TGTGCCAGCAGTGAGCTAGCGGGCCGCCAAGCAGATACGCAGTATTTT. This sequence encodes CASSELAGRQADTQYF. The variable domain in full, with the rest retrieved from reference TRBV2 and TRBJ2-3, is EPEVTQTPSHQVTQMGQEVILRCVPISNHLYFYWYRQILGQKVEFLVSFYNNEISEKSEIFDDQFSVERPDGSNFTLKIRSTKLEDSAMYFCASSELAGRQADTQYFGPGTRLTVL.

The chain couples TRBV7-3 to TRBJ1-2, with TRBD1 identical over 8 bases. The CDR3 spans 14 residues. With V trimmed by 5 bases and J by 6 bases, 8 bases remained unmatched. The germline gives CDR1 SGHTA, CDR2 FQGTGA. Here the CDR3 DNA reads TGTGCCAGCAGCGAGACCAGGGGGCTTAATGGCTACACCTTC. Its translation: CASSETRGLNGYTF.

This clonotype was counted at least ten times. V usage is TRBV11-2 and J usage is TRBJ2-2; D perhaps matches TRBD2 (5 bases). This CDR3 has 14 amino acids. V lost 5 bases and J lost 7, with 14 bases in between. CDR1 is SGHAT and CDR2 is FQNNGV in the germline V gene. The CDR3 here is CASSPTEVSGELFF. In DNA form, the CDR3 reads TGTGCCAGCAGCCCGACGGAGGTTAGCGGGGAGCTGTTTTTT.

This clonotype was seen ten or more times. The chain carries TRBV28 and TRBJ1-2; D gene uncertain. The CDR3 consists of 14 residues. Trimming took 5 bases from V and 6 from J, leaving 16 bases between them. Germline CDR1 reads MDHEN; CDR2 reads SYDVKM. In DNA, the CDR3 is TGTGCCAGCAGTCTGGCGGCAGTGCTCCATGGCTACACCTTC. This encodes CASSLAAVLHGYTF.

This clonotype was picked up a small number of times. This sequence joins TRBV7-2 and TRBJ2-7, with 10 bases identical to TRBD2. This CDR3 comprises 16 residues. The ends lost 5 bases at V and 7 bases at J; junction bases unmatched: 14. Germline V lookup: CDR1 SGHTA, CDR2 FQGNSA. This chain's CDR3 is CASSPNLWLAGVEQYF. The CDR3 bases are TGTGCCAGCAGCCCCAATCTATGGCTAGCGGGAGTTGAGCAGTACTTC.

V and J are TRBV24-1 and TRBJ1-2; the match to TRBD1 covers 9 bases. V shed 4 bases and J 7 bases; nucleotides not matched to a gene: 6. The CDR3 consists of 14 residues. The V gene's germline CDR1 is KGHDR and CDR2 SFDVKD. DNA for the CDR3: TGTGCCACCAGTGACGGGACAGGGTTTAGTGGCTACACCTTC. It encodes CATSDGTGFSGYTF.

This clonotype was observed many times. The rearrangement links TRBV7-8 to TRBJ2-1, with D unclear. Germline V lookup: CDR1 SGHVS, CDR2 FQNEAQ. Trimming left V 1 base short and J 3 bases short, with 10 bases between. This CDR3 comprises 15 residues. The CDR3 nucleotides read TGTGCCAGCAGCTTAGTAGATTTGGTCTACAATGAGCAGTTCTTC. Its translation is CASSLVDLVYNEQFF. Together with reference TRBV7-8 and TRBJ2-1, the CDR3 gives the full variable domain: GAGVSQSPRYKVAKRGQDVALRCDPISGHVSLFWYQQALGQGPEFLTYFQNEAQLDKSGLPSDRFFAERPEGSVSTLKIQRTQQEDSAVYLCASSLVDLVYNEQFFGPGTRLTVL.

This clonotype was seen repeatedly, ten times or more. The chain joins TRBV2 to TRBJ1-6, with 7 bases identical to TRBD1. V was pared by 6 bases and J by 12 bases, with 5 bases of the junction left unmatched. CDR1 and CDR2 from the germline V gene are SNHLY and FYNNEI. This CDR3 has 12 residues. DNA for the CDR3: TGTGCCAGCAGGGACAGGAATCAACCCCTCCACTTT. It codes for CASRDRNQPLHF.

This clonotype showed up just a few times. The genes are TRBV6-2 or TRBV6-3 and TRBJ1-1, with unresolved D. This CDR3 spans 14 amino acids. V lost 5 bases, J lost 1 base, and 11 bases lay in between. CDR1 and CDR2 (germline): MNHEY, SVGEGT. The chain's CDR3 is CASSDWTENTEAFF. CDR3 nucleotide sequence: TGTGCCAGCAGTGACTGGACCGAGAACACTGAAGCTTTCTTT.